The 3 T cell receptor beta chains presented below share a single source sample, sequenced in a study of Ad26.COV2.S vaccination and SARS-CoV-2 variants. Sequenced by immunoSEQ multiplex PCR; TCRdb stores in-frame clones only, minus some. The data show some 320,000 clones, with 85% to 90% seen just once and less than 2% held by the top ten. Treatment here: roughly 20 received Ad26.COV2.S at low or high dose, single or two shots; several received placebo; per-sample allocation not given. Sample collection was performed on day 63 after the first vaccine or placebo injection. Source: peripheral blood, taken in a trial of Ad26.COV2.S vaccine versus placebo. The receptors were sampled from a person between 18 and 60 years old who received the Ad26.COV2.S COVID-19 vaccine or a placebo.

This clone was seen only once. CDR3 nucleotide sequence: TGTGCCAGCAGCCAAGAGAGGGGGAGGAACCTGTTTTTT. Translation gives CASSQERGRNLFF. V is TRBV3-1 (or the pseudogene TRBV3-2) and J is TRBJ1-4, with D maybe TRBD1 (6 bases). Germline assignment: CDR1 LGHDT and CDR2 YNNKEL (reference sequence). The CDR3 loop spans 13 amino acids. V was trimmed by 0 bases and J by 14 bases, leaving 13 bases between them.

V and J are TRBV30 and TRBJ2-4; D is possibly TRBD2 (5 bases). CDR1 is GTSNPN and CDR2 is SVGIG in the germline V gene (reference sequence). Trimming took off 4 bases at V and 0 bases at J, with 13 bases between the two ends. The CDR3 is 15 amino acids. This CDR3 is CAWTDQAGAKNIQYF. The CDR3 DNA reads TGTGCCTGGACAGATCAGGCGGGAGCCAAAAACATTCAGTACTTC.

The chain couples TRBV4-1 to TRBJ1-4, with D unclear. The germline V gene has CDR1 MGHRA and CDR2 YSYEKL. V shed 1 base and J shed 3 bases, with 9 bases lying between them. The CDR3 runs to 15 residues. The CDR3 nucleotides read TGCGCCAGCAGCCAAGGACAAAGGGCTAATGAAAAACTGTTTTTT. The encoded protein is CASSQGQRANEKLFF.